The following is a T cell receptor (beta chain) sequence with its context. Some clones are missing from TCRdb's copy, which holds only in-frame ones; the method was immunoSEQ multiplex PCR. In the table there are 95,000 to 100,000 clones, approximately 90% of which are singletons. This sample is part of a study of T cell responses to AZD1222 COVID-19 vaccine. The specimen comprised peripheral blood, sampled on day 0 of AZD1222 vaccination. This sequence originates from an adult in good health.

CDR3 amino acids: CASRDPGTEETQYF. The CDR3 nucleotides read TGTGCCAGCAGGGATCCCGGGACAGAAGAGACCCAGTACTTC. The genes are TRBV6-5 and TRBJ2-5; 7 positions match TRBD1. The CDR3 consists of 14 residues. The V gene end was trimmed by 6 bases and the J gene end by 3 bases; junction bases not matched to a gene: 7. Germline CDR1 is MNHEY and CDR2 is SVGAGI.